These 14 T cell receptor beta chains were sequenced from one sample in a study of blood T cell repertoires in COVID-19. Sequencing used immunoSEQ multiplex PCR; TCRdb keeps in-frame clones, though not all of them. The sample holds some 97,000 clones, about 82% seen once. Sequencing was carried out using peripheral blood. The receptors here all came from a man aged 50 or older with active or convalescent COVID-19.

The chain links TRBV29-1 to TRBJ1-3, with 9 nucleotides matching TRBD1. With 6 bases clipped from V and 4 bases from J, the junction kept 4 bases outside the gene matches. Germline values: CDR1 SQVTM, CDR2 ANQGSEA. The length of the CDR3 is 13 residues. DNA for the CDR3: TGCAGCGTGGGACAGGGACTCGGAAACACCATATATTTT. It specifies CSVGQGLGNTIYF.

The chain combines TRBV24-1 with TRBJ2-7, with 10 nucleotides matching TRBD2. The V segment lost 3 bases and the J segment 5 bases; nucleotides outside the gene matches: 9. CDR1 is KGHDR, CDR2 SFDVKD, per germline. The length of the CDR3 is 16 residues. The DNA of the CDR3 is TGTGCCACCAGTGATGGGCTAGCGGGAGTTAAGGACGAGCAGTACTTC. This gives the protein CATSDGLAGVKDEQYF.

The chain carries TRBV19 and TRBJ2-1, with 11 bases that match TRBD1. Germline CDR1 and CDR2: LNHDA and SQIVND (reference sequence). The junction had 3 bases not matched to a gene; V was cut back by 4 bases and J by 4 bases. The CDR3 has 15 residues. The CDR3 DNA follows: TGTGCCAGTAGTAGCCGGGACAGGGGGTACAATGAGCAGTTCTTC. It specifies CASSSRDRGYNEQFF. The variable domain in full, completed from reference TRBV19 and TRBJ2-1, reads DGGITQSPKYLFRKEGQNVTLSCEQNLNHDAMYWYRQDPGQGLRLIYYSQIVNDFQKGDIAEGYSVSREKKESFPLTVTSAQKNPTAFYLCASSSRDRGYNEQFFGPGTRLTVL.

This sequence joins TRBV6-5 and TRBJ1-2; TRBD1 is a possible D gene (6 bases). The germline V gene has CDR1 MNHEY and CDR2 SVGAGI. The CDR3 is 12 amino acids. Trimming cost V 6 bases and J 4 bases, with 9 bases left between them. The CDR3 sequence is CASRSGVYGYTF. CDR3 coding DNA: TGTGCCAGCAGATCAGGGGTCTATGGCTACACCTTC.

The rearrangement uses TRBV6-2 or TRBV6-3 and TRBJ2-7; the match to TRBD2 covers 8 bases. There are 15 residues in the CDR3. With V trimmed by 5 bases and J by 1 base, 7 bases remained unmatched. In germline, CDR1 is MNHEY, CDR2 SVGEGT. The CDR3 DNA sequence: TGTGCCAGCAGTCGGGAGGGACGGTGGTCCTACGAGCAGTACTTC. This translates into CASSREGRWSYEQYF.

The V gene is TRBV30, the J gene TRBJ1-6, with TRBD1 as a possible D gene (6 bases). CDR3 length: 15 residues. The germline V and J ends were trimmed by 2 bases and 5 bases, with 13 bases remaining between them. Germline CDR1 and CDR2: GTSNPN and SVGIG (reference sequence). DNA of the CDR3: TGTGCCTGGAGTTTCGGGGGGCCGAATAATTCACCCCTCCACTTT. As protein: CAWSFGGPNNSPLHF.

The DNA for the CDR3 is TGCAGTGCTAGTACAGGGGGGCGTCAGCCCCAGCATTTT. This sequence encodes CSASTGGRQPQHF. The J gene is TRBJ1-5, the V gene TRBV20-1, with TRBD1 matching 8 bases. The germline V gene encodes CDR1 DFQATT and CDR2 SNEGSKA (reference sequence). After removal of 3 bases from V and 6 bases from J, the junction contained 4 bases not matched to a gene. CDR3 length: 13 amino acids.

The chain has TRBV27 and TRBJ1-6, with 7 bases lining up with TRBD1. This CDR3 has 14 residues. Germline CDR1 is MNHEY and CDR2 is SMNVEV (reference sequence). With 8 bases clipped from V and 8 bases from J, the junction kept 9 bases outside the gene matches. The CDR3, as DNA: TGTGCCAGCCGCCAGGGACAGAGAGATTCACCCCTCCACTTT. Amino acids: CASRQGQRDSPLHF.

This clone was picked up a small number of times. The CDR3 loop is CASSERGEGEAFF. The DNA for the CDR3 is TGTGCCAGCAGTGAAAGAGGGGAGGGTGAAGCTTTCTTT. The V and J genes are TRBV25-1 and TRBJ1-1, with D perhaps matching TRBD1 (5 bases). V was clipped by 2 bases and J by 7 bases, with 11 bases between them. There are 13 residues in the CDR3. Germline V CDR1 and CDR2: MGHDK, SYGVNS. Filled out from reference TRBV25-1 and TRBJ1-1, the complete variable domain reads EADIYQTPRYLVIGTGKKITLECSQTMGHDKMYWYQQDPGMELHLIHYSYGVNSTEKGDLSSESTVSRIRTEHFPLTLESARPSHTSQYLCASSERGEGEAFFGQGTRLTVV.

The J gene is TRBJ1-2, the V gene TRBV19; D call uncertain. The V gene lost 0 bases and the J gene lost 4 bases, with 12 bases spanning the gap. The CDR3 is 15 amino acids. Germline V CDR1 and CDR2: LNHDA, SQIVND (reference sequence). The CDR3 loop is CASSIDQVTGYGYTF. CDR3 coding DNA: TGTGCCAGTAGTATAGATCAAGTAACGGGCTATGGCTACACCTTC.

This clone has more than one count but fewer than ten. This CDR3 reads CASSSPHQPQHF. The CDR3 region has the DNA TGTGCCAGCAGCTCTCCCCATCAGCCCCAGCATTTT. V gene TRBV7-8 combines with J gene TRBJ1-5; D is ambiguous. Between the trimmed V and J ends, which lost 4 bases and 5 bases, there was a span of 6 bases. Germline lookup yields CDR1 SGHVS and CDR2 FQNEAQ. This CDR3 spans 12 amino acids.

V is TRBV5-8 and J is TRBJ1-4; D unresolved. The CDR3 extends over 15 amino acids. Trimming cost V 1 base and J 0 bases, with 7 bases left between them. Looked up from germline, CDR1 is SGHTS and CDR2 is YDEGEE. The CDR3 nucleotides are TGTGCCAGCAGCTTGTGGGCTGCAACTAATGAAAAACTGTTTTTT. Protein sequence: CASSLWAATNEKLFF. The full variable domain, with the rest looked up from reference TRBV5-8 and TRBJ1-4, is EAGVTQSPTHLIKTRGQQATLRCSPISGHTSVYWYQQALGLGLQFLLWYDEGEERNRGNFPPRFSGRQFPNYSSELNVNALELEDSALYLCASSLWAATNEKLFFGSGTQLSVL.

The V and J genes are TRBV30 and TRBJ2-7; 10 nucleotides agree with TRBD1. With 5 bases clipped from V and 7 bases from J, the junction kept 8 bases outside the gene matches. CDR3 length: 13 residues. Germline-derived CDR1 and CDR2 are GTSNPN and SVGIG (reference sequence). The DNA for the CDR3 is TGTGCCTGGCGAGGGACAGGGGAGGGGGAGCAGTACTTC. Translation gives CAWRGTGEGEQYF.

The chain carries TRBV6-1 and TRBJ1-1; tentatively, D is TRBD1 (5 bases). Germline V lookup: CDR1 MNHNS, CDR2 SASEGT. V lost 3 bases, J lost 3 bases, and 14 bases lay in between. This CDR3 contains 15 residues. The CDR3 DNA is TGTGCCAGCAGTGATCAGGGAGGGGTACACACTGAAGCTTTCTTT. This translates into CASSDQGGVHTEAFF.